Detailed here is one T cell receptor beta chain. Its antigen remains unknown. The data stem from a study of beta chain features in type 1 diabetes. General study results and limits: TCRB CDR3s were moderately but significantly shorter in Type 1 diabetes patients in all four CD4+ subsets.

V dropped 8 bases and J dropped 8 bases, with 21 bases sitting between them. Germline values: CDR1 SGHTA, CDR2 FQGNSA. This CDR3 is built from 15 residues. Expressed TCRB transcripts were sequenced because the entire RNA isolate underwent reverse transcription. The table came from immunoSEQ multiplex PCR; TCRdb's copy has only in-frame clones and leaves some out. The profile shows under 300,000 clones, 20% of them singletons. Sample: naive CD4+ T cells from blood. The chain employs TRBV7-2 and TRBJ1-4, with TRBD1 as a possible D gene (6 bases). This TCR derives from a woman between 40 and 50 years old with type 1 diabetes. CDR3 sequence (DNA): TGTGCCAGCTCGGGAGCGGGGGCGCTCCGGGAAAAACTGTTTTTT. Protein product: CASSGAGALREKLFF. The full variable domain, in which reference TRBV7-2 and TRBJ1-4 provide the parts outside the CDR3, is GAGVSQSPSNKVTEKGKDVELRCDPISGHTALYWYRQSLGQGLEFLIYFQGNSAPDKSGLPSDRFSAERTGGSVSTLTIQRTQQEDSAVYLCASSGAGALREKLFFGSGTQLSVL.